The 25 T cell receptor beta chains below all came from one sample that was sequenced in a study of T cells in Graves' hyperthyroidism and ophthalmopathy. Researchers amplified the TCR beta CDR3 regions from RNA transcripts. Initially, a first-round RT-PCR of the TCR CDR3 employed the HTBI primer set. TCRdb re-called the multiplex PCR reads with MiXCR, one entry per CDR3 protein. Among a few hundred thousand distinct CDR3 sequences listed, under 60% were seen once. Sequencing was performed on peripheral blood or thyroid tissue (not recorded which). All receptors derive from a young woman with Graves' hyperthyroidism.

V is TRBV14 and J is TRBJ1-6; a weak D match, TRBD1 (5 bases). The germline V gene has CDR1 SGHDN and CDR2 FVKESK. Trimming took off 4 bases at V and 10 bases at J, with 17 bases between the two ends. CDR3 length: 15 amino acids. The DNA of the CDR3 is TGTGCCAGCAGCCGCACGGGATGGGGGGACTCACCCCTCCACTTT. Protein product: CASSRTGWGDSPLHF.

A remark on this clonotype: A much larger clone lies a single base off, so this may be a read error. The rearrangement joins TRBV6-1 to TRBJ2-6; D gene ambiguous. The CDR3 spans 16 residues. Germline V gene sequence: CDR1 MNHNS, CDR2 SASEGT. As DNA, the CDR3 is TGTGCCATCAGTGAAGCATACTTCTCTGGGGCCAACGTCCTGACTTTC. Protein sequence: CAISEAYFSGANVLTF.

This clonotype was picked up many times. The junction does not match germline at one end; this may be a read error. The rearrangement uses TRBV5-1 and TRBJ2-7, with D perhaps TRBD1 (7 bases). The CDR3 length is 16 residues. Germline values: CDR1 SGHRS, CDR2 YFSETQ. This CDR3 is CAGSLFGRQGGYEQYF. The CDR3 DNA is TGCGCCGGCAGCTTGTTTGGCCGACAGGGAGGCTACGAGCAGTACTTC.

CDR3: CASSASRTSGSWGTQYF. CDR3 DNA: TGTGCCAGCAGCGCCTCACGGACTAGCGGGAGTTGGGGGACCCAGTACTTC. V gene TRBV7-3 combines with J gene TRBJ2-5; 13 bases are a match to TRBD2. The germline CDR1 and CDR2 sequences are SGHTA and FQGTGA. CDR3 length equals 17 residues. V gave up 5 bases and J gave up 7 bases; unmatched junction bases: 13.

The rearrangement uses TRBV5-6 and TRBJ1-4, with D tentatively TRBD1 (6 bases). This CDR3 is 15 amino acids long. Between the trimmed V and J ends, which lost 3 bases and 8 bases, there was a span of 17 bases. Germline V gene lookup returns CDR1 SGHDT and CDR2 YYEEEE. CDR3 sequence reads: CASSSRGGYQEKLFF. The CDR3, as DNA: TGTGCCAGCAGCTCCCGTGGGGGCTATCAGGAAAAACTGTTTTTT.

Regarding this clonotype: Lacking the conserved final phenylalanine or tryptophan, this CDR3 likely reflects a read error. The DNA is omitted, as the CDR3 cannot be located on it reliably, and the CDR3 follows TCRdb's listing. The CDR3 spells CASSLSVAG. This sequence joins TRBV7-9 and TRBJ1-2. The CDR3 has 9 amino acids, counting both end residues. CDR1 and CDR2 (germline): SEHNR, FQNEAQ (reference sequence).

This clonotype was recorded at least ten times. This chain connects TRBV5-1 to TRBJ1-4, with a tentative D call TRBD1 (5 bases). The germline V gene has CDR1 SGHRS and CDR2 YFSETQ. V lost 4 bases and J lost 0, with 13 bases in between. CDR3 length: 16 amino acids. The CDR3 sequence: CASSPGDHTTNEKLFF. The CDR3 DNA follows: TGCGCCAGCAGCCCCGGGGACCACACAACTAATGAAAAACTGTTTTTT.

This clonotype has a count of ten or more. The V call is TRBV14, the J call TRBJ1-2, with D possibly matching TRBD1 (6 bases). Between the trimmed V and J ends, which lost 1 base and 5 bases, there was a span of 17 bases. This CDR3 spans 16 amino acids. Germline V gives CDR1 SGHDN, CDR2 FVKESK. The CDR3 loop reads CASSQVVARGPYGYTF. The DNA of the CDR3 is TGTGCCAGCAGCCAAGTCGTTGCCAGGGGACCTTATGGCTACACCTTC.

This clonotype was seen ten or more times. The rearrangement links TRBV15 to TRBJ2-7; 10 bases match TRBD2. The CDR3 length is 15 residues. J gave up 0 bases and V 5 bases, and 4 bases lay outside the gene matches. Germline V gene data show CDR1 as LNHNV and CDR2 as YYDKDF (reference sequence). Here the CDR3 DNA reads TGTGCCACCAGCTCGGGGACTAGCGCCTCCTACGAGCAGTACTTC. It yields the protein CATSSGTSASYEQYF.

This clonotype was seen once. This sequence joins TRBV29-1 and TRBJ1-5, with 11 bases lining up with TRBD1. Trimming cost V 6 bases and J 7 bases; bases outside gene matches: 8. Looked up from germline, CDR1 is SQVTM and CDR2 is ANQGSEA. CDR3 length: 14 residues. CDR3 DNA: TGCAGCGTAGATCTGGGACAGGGGGGGCAGCCCCAGCATTTT. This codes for CSVDLGQGGQPQHF.

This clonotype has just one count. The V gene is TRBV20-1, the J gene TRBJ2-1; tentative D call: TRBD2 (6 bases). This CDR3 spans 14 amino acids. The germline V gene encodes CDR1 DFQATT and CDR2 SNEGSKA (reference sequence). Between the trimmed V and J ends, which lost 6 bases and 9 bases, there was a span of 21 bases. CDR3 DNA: TGCAGTGCGTCGAGCGCGGAGCGGGTTAGTGAGCAGTTCTTC. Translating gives CSASSAERVSEQFF.

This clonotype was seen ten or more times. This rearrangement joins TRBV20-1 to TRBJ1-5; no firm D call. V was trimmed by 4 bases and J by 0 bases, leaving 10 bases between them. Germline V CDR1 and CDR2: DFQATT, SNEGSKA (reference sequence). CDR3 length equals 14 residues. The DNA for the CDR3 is TGCAGTGCTATCGCCGGGTTTAGCAATCAGCCCCAGCATTTT. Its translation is CSAIAGFSNQPQHF.

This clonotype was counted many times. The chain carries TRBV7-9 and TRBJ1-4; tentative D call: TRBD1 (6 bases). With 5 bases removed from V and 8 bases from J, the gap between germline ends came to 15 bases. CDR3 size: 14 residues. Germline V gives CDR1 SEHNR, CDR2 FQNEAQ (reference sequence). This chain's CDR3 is CASSPPRGEEKLFF. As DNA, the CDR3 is TGTGCCAGCAGCCCCCCTAGGGGGGAGGAAAAACTGTTTTTT. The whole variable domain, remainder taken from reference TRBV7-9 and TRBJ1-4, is DTGVSQNPRHKITKRGQNVTFRCDPISEHNRLYWYRQTLGQGPEFLTYFQNEAQLEKSRLLSDRFSAERPKGSFSTLEIQRTEQGDSAMYLCASSPPRGEEKLFFGSGTQLSVL.

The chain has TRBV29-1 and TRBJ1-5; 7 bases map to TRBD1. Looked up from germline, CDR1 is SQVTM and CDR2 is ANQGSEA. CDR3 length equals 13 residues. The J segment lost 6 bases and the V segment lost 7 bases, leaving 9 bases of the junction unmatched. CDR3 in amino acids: CSARQGRTQPQHF. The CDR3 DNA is TGCAGCGCTAGACAGGGCAGAACTCAGCCCCAGCATTTT.

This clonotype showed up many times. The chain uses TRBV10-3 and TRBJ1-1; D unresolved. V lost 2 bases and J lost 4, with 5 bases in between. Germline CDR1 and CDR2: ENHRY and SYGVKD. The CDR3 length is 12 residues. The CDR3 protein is CAISERGTEAFF. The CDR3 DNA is TGTGCCATCAGTGAGCGGGGCACTGAAGCTTTCTTT.

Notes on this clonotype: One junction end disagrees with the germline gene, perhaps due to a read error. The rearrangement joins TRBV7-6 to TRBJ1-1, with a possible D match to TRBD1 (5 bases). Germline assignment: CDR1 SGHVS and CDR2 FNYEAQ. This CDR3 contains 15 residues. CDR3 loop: CAGSYRQNVNTEALF. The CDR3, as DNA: TGTGCCGGCAGCTACCGACAGAACGTGAACACTGAAGCTCTCTTT.

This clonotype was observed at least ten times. In DNA, the CDR3 is TGTGCCAGCAGTCTAGGACAGGGGTACGAAAAACTGTTTTTT. It yields the protein CASSLGQGYEKLFF. The chain has TRBV6-5 and TRBJ1-4; 9 nucleotides match TRBD1. The J segment lost 8 bases and the V segment lost 5 bases, leaving 6 bases of the junction unmatched. CDR3 length: 14 residues. Per the germline V gene, CDR1 is MNHEY and CDR2 is SVGAGI.

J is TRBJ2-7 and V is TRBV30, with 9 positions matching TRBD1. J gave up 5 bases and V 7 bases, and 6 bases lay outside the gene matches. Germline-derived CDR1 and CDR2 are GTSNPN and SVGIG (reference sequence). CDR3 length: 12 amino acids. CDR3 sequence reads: CASDRGINEQYF. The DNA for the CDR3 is TGTGCCTCGGACAGGGGAATCAACGAGCAGTACTTC. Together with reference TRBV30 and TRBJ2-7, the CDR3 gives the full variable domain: SQTIHQWPATLVQPVGSPLSLECTVEGTSNPNLYWYRQAAGRGLQLLFYSVGIGQISSEVPQNLSASRPQDRQFILSSKKLLLSDSGFYLCASDRGINEQYFGPGTRLTVT.

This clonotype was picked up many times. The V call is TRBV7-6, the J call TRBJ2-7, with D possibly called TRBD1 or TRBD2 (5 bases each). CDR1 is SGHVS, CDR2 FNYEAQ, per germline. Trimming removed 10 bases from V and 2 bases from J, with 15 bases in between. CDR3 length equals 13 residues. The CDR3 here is CAKGFGGTYEQYF. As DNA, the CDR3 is TGTGCCAAAGGCTTTGGGGGAACCTACGAGCAGTACTTC.

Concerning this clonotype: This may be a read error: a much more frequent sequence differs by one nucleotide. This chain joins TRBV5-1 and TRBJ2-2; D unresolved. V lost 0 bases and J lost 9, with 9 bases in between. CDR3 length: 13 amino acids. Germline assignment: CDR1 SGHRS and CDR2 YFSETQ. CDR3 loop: CASSLVQSRELFF. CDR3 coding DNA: TGCGCCAGCAGCTTGGTACAGTCCAGGGAGCTGTTTTTT.

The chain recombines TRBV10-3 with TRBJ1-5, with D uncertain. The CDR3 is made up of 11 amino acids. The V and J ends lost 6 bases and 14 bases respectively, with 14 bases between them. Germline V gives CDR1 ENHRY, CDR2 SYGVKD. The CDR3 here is CAISLASYEHF. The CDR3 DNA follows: TGTGCCATCAGCCTGGCGAGCTACGAGCATTTT.

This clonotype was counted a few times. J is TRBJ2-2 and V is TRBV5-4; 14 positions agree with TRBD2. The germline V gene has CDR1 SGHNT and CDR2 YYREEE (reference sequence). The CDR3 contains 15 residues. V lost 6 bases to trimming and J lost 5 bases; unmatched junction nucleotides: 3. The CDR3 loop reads CASNRLAGGTGELFF. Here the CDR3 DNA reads TGTGCCAGCAACCGACTAGCGGGAGGGACCGGGGAGCTGTTTTTT.

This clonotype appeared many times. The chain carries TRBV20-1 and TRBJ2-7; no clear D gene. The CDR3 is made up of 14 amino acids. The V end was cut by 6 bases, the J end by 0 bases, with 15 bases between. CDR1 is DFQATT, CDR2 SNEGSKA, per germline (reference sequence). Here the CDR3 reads CSARRRDSSYEQYF. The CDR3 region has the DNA TGCAGTGCCCGGCGGCGCGATAGCTCCTACGAGCAGTACTTC.

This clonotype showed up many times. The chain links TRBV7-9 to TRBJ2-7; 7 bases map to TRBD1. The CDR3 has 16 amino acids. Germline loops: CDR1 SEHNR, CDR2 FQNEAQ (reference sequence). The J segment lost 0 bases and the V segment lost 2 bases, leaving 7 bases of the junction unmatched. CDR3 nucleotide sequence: TGTGCCAGCAGCTTACTTGTGACAGGGAGCTCCTACGAGCAGTACTTC. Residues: CASSLLVTGSSYEQYF.

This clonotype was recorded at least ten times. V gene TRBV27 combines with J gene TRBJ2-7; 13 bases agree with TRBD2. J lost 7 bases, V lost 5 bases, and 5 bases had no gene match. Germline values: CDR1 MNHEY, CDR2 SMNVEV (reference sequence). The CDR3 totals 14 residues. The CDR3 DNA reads TGTGCCAGCAGTCCAGGACTAGCGGGGGAAGAGCAGTACTTC. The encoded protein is CASSPGLAGEEQYF.